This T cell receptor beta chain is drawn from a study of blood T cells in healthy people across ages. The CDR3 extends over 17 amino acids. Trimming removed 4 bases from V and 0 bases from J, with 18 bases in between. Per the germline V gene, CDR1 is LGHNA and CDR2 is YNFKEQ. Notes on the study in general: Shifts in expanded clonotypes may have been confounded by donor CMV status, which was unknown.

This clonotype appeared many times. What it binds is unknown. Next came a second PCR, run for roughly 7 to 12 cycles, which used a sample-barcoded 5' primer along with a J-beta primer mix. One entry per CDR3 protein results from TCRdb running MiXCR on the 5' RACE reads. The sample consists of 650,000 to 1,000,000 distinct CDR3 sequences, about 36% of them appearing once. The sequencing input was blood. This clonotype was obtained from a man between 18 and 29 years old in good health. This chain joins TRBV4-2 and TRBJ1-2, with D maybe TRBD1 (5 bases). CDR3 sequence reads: CASSLGTDYLANYGYTF. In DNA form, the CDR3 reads TGTGCCAGCAGCCTCGGGACCGATTATCTAGCTAACTATGGCTACACCTTC.